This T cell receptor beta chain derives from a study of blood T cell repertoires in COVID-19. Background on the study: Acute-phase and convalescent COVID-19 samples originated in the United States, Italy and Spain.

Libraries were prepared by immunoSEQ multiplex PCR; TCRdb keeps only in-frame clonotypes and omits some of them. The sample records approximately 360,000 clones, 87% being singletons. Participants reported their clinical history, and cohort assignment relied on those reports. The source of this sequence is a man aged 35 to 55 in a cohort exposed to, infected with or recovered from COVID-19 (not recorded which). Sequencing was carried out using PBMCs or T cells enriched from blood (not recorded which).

CDR3 residues: CAISGTGNSPLHF. The CDR3 bases are TGTGCCATCAGTGGGACAGGGAATTCACCCCTCCACTTT. J is TRBJ1-6 and V is TRBV10-3, with 8 bases fitting TRBD1. From germline, CDR1 is ENHRY and CDR2 SYGVKD. The CDR3 totals 13 residues. The V gene end was trimmed by 4 bases and the J gene end by 7 bases; junction bases not matched to a gene: 0.